One sample yielded the 18 T cell receptor beta chains listed below, sequenced in a study of OX40 agonist ivuxolimab in advanced cancers. Assay used: immunoSEQ multiplex PCR; TCRdb lists only in-frame clones, some missing. The profile covers fewer than 50,000 clones, with about 90% appearing a single time and 13% to 15% taken by the ten largest. The material sequenced was CD4+ or CD8+ T cells sorted from blood, taken in a trial of the OX40 agonist ivuxolimab. Receptors were obtained from an adult with an advanced solid tumor such as melanoma, head and neck, liver or kidney cancer.

This clone has only one observation. The chain joins TRBV4-1 to TRBJ2-1; 9 bases line up with TRBD1. The CDR3 sequence is 16 residues long. The J segment lost 4 bases and the V segment lost 3 bases, leaving 7 bases of the junction unmatched. Germline V lookup: CDR1 MGHRA, CDR2 YSYEKL. The CDR3 is CASSQRDREPYNEQFF. DNA of the CDR3: TGCGCCAGCAGCCAGAGGGACAGGGAGCCTTACAATGAGCAGTTCTTC.

This clone qualifies as medium-sized (0.01 to 0.1%). The chain employs TRBV6-4 and TRBJ2-1; 11 nucleotides match TRBD2. Germline lookup yields CDR1 MRHNA and CDR2 SNTAGT. The CDR3 length is 16 residues. V trimming: 6 bases; J trimming: 4 bases; junction bases outside the gene matches: 8. The CDR3 DNA sequence: TGTGCCAGCAGCGCAACTGGGACTAGCGGATACAATGAGCAGTTCTTC. Residues: CASSATGTSGYNEQFF.

Comments on this clone: Mismatch with germline at one junction end may stem from a read error. This chain connects TRBV7-7 to TRBJ2-7; 8 bases fit TRBD1. This CDR3 is 14 amino acids long. Germline CDR1 is SSHAT and CDR2 is FNYEAQ (reference sequence). The CDR3 DNA sequence: TGTGCTAGCAGCCCTTGGACAGGGCACTACGAGCAGTACTTC. Translating it yields CASSPWTGHYEQYF.

The chain has TRBV6-6 and TRBJ2-1; 8 bases map to TRBD1. CDR3 size: 12 residues. CDR1 is MNHNY and CDR2 is SVGAGI in the germline V gene (reference sequence). The V segment lost 6 bases and the J segment 11 bases; nucleotides outside the gene matches: 6. The CDR3 protein is CASSFGQGQQFF. Written as DNA, the CDR3 is TGTGCCAGCAGCTTCGGACAGGGCCAGCAGTTCTTC.

The chain recombines TRBV28 with TRBJ1-2; a possible D gene is TRBD1 (6 bases). The CDR3 runs 16 residues. Germline V gene lookup returns CDR1 MDHEN and CDR2 SYDVKM. The germline V and J ends were trimmed by 5 bases and 8 bases, with 24 bases remaining between them. The CDR3 DNA sequence: TGTGCCAGCAGTCTCCCCCAAGGGCAGGGGATTCGGGGCTACACCTTC. It codes for CASSLPQGQGIRGYTF.

The rearrangement links TRBV11-2 to TRBJ2-7, with D unclear. V shed 0 bases and J shed 2 bases, with 5 bases lying between them. The CDR3 sequence is 13 residues long. Germline V lookup: CDR1 SGHAT, CDR2 FQNNGV. The CDR3 region is CASSLEPPYEQYF. The CDR3 region has the DNA TGTGCCAGCAGCTTAGAGCCCCCCTACGAGCAGTACTTC.

The V call is TRBV27, the J call TRBJ2-7, with 8 bases aligning to TRBD1. The length of the CDR3 is 15 residues. Germline CDR1 reads MNHEY; CDR2 reads SMNVEV (reference sequence). V lost 7 bases to trimming and J lost 3 bases; unmatched junction nucleotides: 11. This CDR3 is CASKLSGQEIYEQYF. Here the CDR3 DNA reads TGTGCCAGCAAGCTCTCGGGACAGGAGATCTACGAGCAGTACTTC.

With regard to this clone: Other DNA sequences in this specimen translate into the identical CDR3. The genes are TRBV5-1 and TRBJ2-7; possible D gene TRBD2, 6 bases. Germline assignment: CDR1 SGHRS and CDR2 YFSETQ. The CDR3 loop spans 18 amino acids. V gave up 1 base and J gave up 0 bases, with 20 bases separating them. The CDR3 region has the DNA TGCGCCAGCAGCTTGAGTGGTTGGGGGGATATAAGCTCCTACGAGCAGTACTTC. Translated, it gives CASSLSGWGDISSYEQYF.

The V and J genes are TRBV5-1 and TRBJ2-7, with D possibly TRBD2 on 5 matching bases. The CDR3 has 15 residues. V lost 0 bases and J lost 6, with 16 bases in between. Germline loops: CDR1 SGHRS, CDR2 YFSETQ. The CDR3 DNA sequence: TGCGCCAGCAGCTTGGCCGTACCTAGCCCCCTCGAGCAGTACTTC. As protein: CASSLAVPSPLEQYF.

The chain carries TRBV9 and TRBJ2-4; either TRBD1 or TRBD2 may fit D (5 bases each). The V gene lost 4 bases and the J gene lost 0 bases, with 14 bases spanning the gap. There are 16 residues in the CDR3. The germline V gene encodes CDR1 SGDLS and CDR2 YYNGEE. CDR3 amino acids: CASSSRGELAKNIQYF. The CDR3 DNA is TGTGCCAGCAGCTCCCGAGGGGAACTAGCCAAAAACATTCAGTACTTC. Together with reference TRBV9 and TRBJ2-4, the CDR3 gives the full variable domain: DSGVTQTPKHLITATGQRVTLRCSPRSGDLSVYWYQQSLDQGLQFLIQYYNGEERAKGNILERFSAQQFPDLHSELNLSSLELGDSALYFCASSSRGELAKNIQYFGAGTRLSVL.

This clone appeared once. CDR3 sequence (DNA): TGCAGCGTTGAAGTGGGGGGCGCCTATGGCTACACCTTC. Translated: CSVEVGGAYGYTF. This rearrangement joins TRBV29-1 to TRBJ1-2; weak D call: TRBD1 (6 bases). The V and J ends lost 1 base and 4 bases respectively, with 10 bases between them. This CDR3 has 13 residues. The germline V gene has CDR1 SQVTM and CDR2 ANQGSEA.

This sequence joins TRBV9 and TRBJ2-2; 9 bases fit TRBD2. Germline-derived CDR1 and CDR2 are SGDLS and YYNGEE. This CDR3 is built from 18 residues. With 1 base clipped from V and 5 bases from J, the junction kept 12 bases outside the gene matches. In nucleotides, the CDR3 is TGTGCCAGCAGCGTAAAATGGGTGCTAGCGGGGACGACCGGGGAGCTGTTTTTT. This sequence encodes CASSVKWVLAGTTGELFF.

This chain links TRBV4-2 with TRBJ2-1; a weak D match, TRBD2 (6 bases). V gave up 0 bases and J gave up 4 bases, with 7 bases separating them. CDR3 size: 14 residues. Germline V gives CDR1 LGHNA, CDR2 YNFKEQ. The CDR3 reads CASSQDGGYNEQFF. In DNA, the CDR3 is TGTGCCAGCAGCCAAGACGGAGGGTACAATGAGCAGTTCTTC.

The chain combines TRBV30 with TRBJ1-1; D is unclear. Trimming took 4 bases from V and 5 from J, leaving 14 bases between them. Germline CDR1 and CDR2: GTSNPN and SVGIG (reference sequence). This CDR3 region has 13 residues. The CDR3 coding sequence is TGTGCCTGGACGCGGGGTATAGCGACTGAAGCTTTCTTT. Translating gives CAWTRGIATEAFF.

The CDR3 here is CASSFRGDTLKRLWNYGYTF. CDR3 in DNA: TGTGCCAGCAGTTTTCGAGGGGACACGTTAAAACGATTATGGAACTATGGCTACACCTTC. The V gene is TRBV28, the J gene TRBJ1-2, with D possibly TRBD1 on 6 matching bases. Trimming removed 3 bases at V and 2 bases at J, with 28 bases between. The CDR3 extends over 20 amino acids. Germline-derived CDR1 and CDR2 are MDHEN and SYDVKM.

The chain is built from TRBV7-6 and TRBJ1-1; 7 nucleotides line up with TRBD1. This CDR3 has 15 amino acids. The germline V gene has CDR1 SGHVS and CDR2 FNYEAQ. The J segment lost 5 bases and the V segment lost 1 base, leaving 7 bases of the junction unmatched. DNA for the CDR3: TGTGCCAGCAGCTTAGGAGGGGGCGCGAGAACTGAAGCTTTCTTT. Translation gives CASSLGGGARTEAFF.

The chain has TRBV13 and TRBJ2-3, with 7 nucleotides matching TRBD1. J lost 9 bases, V lost 1 base, and 10 bases had no gene match. Germline CDR1 is PRHDT and CDR2 is FYEKMQ (reference sequence). The CDR3 consists of 15 residues. The CDR3 region has the DNA TGTGCCAGCAGCTTAGTGGGACAGTCCTTGGGCACGCAGTATTTT. Its translation is CASSLVGQSLGTQYF.

The J gene is TRBJ2-7, the V gene TRBV30, with no clear D. CDR1 and CDR2 (germline): GTSNPN, SVGIG (reference sequence). V was clipped by 1 base and J by 0 bases, with 10 bases between them. This CDR3 is built from 14 residues. The CDR3: CAWSAGYLSYEQYF. The DNA of the CDR3 is TGTGCCTGGAGTGCCGGTTACCTCTCCTACGAGCAGTACTTC.